The 22 T cell receptor beta chains presented below share a single source sample, sequenced in a study of cytomegalovirus exposure and HLA in healthy donors. The repertoire was sequenced with immunoSEQ multiplex PCR; TCRdb's copy has only in-frame clones and lacks some. Of roughly 220,000 clones listed, approximately 88% are singletons. The sample was PBMCs. The receptors shown here come from a woman aged 30 to 39 in good health and CMV-seropositive.

This clone has just one count. V and J are TRBV12-5 and TRBJ2-1; 8 bases fit TRBD1. Germline V gives CDR1 LGHNT, CDR2 FRNRAP. The V and J ends lost 5 bases and 9 bases, in that order; junction bases with no gene match: 3. The CDR3 consists of 12 residues. The CDR3 is CASGPGTGEQFF. CDR3 sequence (DNA): TGTGCTAGTGGTCCGGGGACAGGTGAGCAGTTCTTC.

This chain links TRBV30 with TRBJ2-7; no firm D call. Deletions cut 1 base from V and 0 bases from J, with 4 bases between. This CDR3 has 12 residues. CDR1 and CDR2 (germline): GTSNPN, SVGIG (reference sequence). The CDR3 DNA reads TGTGCCTGGAGTGACCCCTCCTACGAGCAGTACTTC. It translates to CAWSDPSYEQYF.

This chain uses TRBV18 with TRBJ2-7, with D maybe TRBD1 (6 bases). Trimming pared 0 bases from V and 0 bases from J, leaving 12 bases between. The CDR3 extends over 16 amino acids. Germline V gene data show CDR1 as KGHSH and CDR2 as LQKENI. The CDR3 DNA reads TGTGCCAGCTCACCACCTACGCAGGGGAGCTCCTACGAGCAGTACTTC. The encoded protein is CASSPPTQGSSYEQYF.

The V call is TRBV5-1, the J call TRBJ1-1; possibly TRBD1 for D (5 bases). This CDR3 contains 17 residues. The ends were cut back, 0 bases at V and 4 bases at J, with 19 bases in the middle. Per the germline V gene, CDR1 is SGHRS and CDR2 is YFSETQ. The CDR3 coding sequence is TGCGCCAGCAGCTTGGCCGGGGGGAACCCCTTACCCACTGAAGCTTTCTTT. It codes for CASSLAGGNPLPTEAFF.

The chain joins TRBV11-3 to TRBJ2-7, with no clear D. The CDR3 length is 13 residues. The germline CDR1 and CDR2 sequences are SGHNT and YENEEA. Trimming took off 6 bases at V and 0 bases at J, with 9 bases between the two ends. In DNA, the CDR3 is TGTGCCAGCAGTTCCATGAGCTCCTACGAGCAGTACTTC. This encodes CASSSMSSYEQYF. Full variable domain (outside the CDR3, taken from reference TRBV11-3 and TRBJ2-7): EAGVVQSPRYKIIEKKQPVAFWCNPISGHNTLYWYLQNLGQGPELLIRYENEEAVDDSQLPKDRFSAERLKGVDSTLKIQPAELGDSAVYLCASSSMSSYEQYFGPGTRLTVT.

The chain employs TRBV7-9 and TRBJ2-5; 12 bases are shared with TRBD2. Unmatched junction bases numbered 11, after V lost 5 bases and J lost 1 base. Looked up from germline, CDR1 is SEHNR and CDR2 is FQNEAQ (reference sequence). The CDR3 length is 18 residues. The CDR3 bases are TGTGCCAGCAGCCCCCAGAGGGGGGGACTAGCGGGCCAAGAGACCCAGTACTTC. Its protein is CASSPQRGGLAGQETQYF.

This chain joins TRBV25-1 and TRBJ1-2, with D perhaps matching TRBD1 (6 bases). CDR3 length: 14 residues. V lost 5 bases and J lost 2, with 12 bases in between. The germline V gene encodes CDR1 MGHDK and CDR2 SYGVNS. This CDR3 reads CASSHGGANYGYTF. The DNA of the CDR3 is TGTGCCAGCAGTCATGGGGGGGCGAACTATGGCTACACCTTC.

The chain carries TRBV5-1 and TRBJ2-3; D unclear. The CDR3 spans 13 residues. Germline assignment: CDR1 SGHRS and CDR2 YFSETQ. The V gene lost 0 bases and the J gene lost 1 base, with 3 bases spanning the gap. The CDR3, as DNA: TGCGCCAGCAGCTTGGTTGGCACAGATACGCAGTATTTT. Translation: CASSLVGTDTQYF.

The chain uses TRBV11-2 and TRBJ2-3; D gene unclear. V lost 5 bases to trimming and J lost 6 bases, with 6 bases between them. Germline CDR1 and CDR2: SGHAT and FQNNGV. There are 11 residues in the CDR3. In nucleotides, the CDR3 is TGTGCCAGCAGCACTACCGATACGCAGTATTTT. It is translated as CASSTTDTQYF.

This clone has more than one count but fewer than ten. The V call is TRBV4-2, the J call TRBJ1-1; D gene uncertain. CDR3 length: 14 residues. V was clipped by 0 bases and J by 2 bases, with 7 bases between them. Germline CDR1 reads LGHNA; CDR2 reads YNFKEQ. The CDR3 DNA follows: TGTGCCAGCAGCCAAGATTTAGGTAACACTGAAGCTTTCTTT. This gives the protein CASSQDLGNTEAFF.

Concerning this clone itself: Within the sample, other DNA sequences also encode this same CDR3. The V gene is TRBV29-1, the J gene TRBJ2-1; D ambiguous. The CDR3 is 10 residues long. The germline V and J ends were trimmed by 6 bases and 3 bases, with 3 bases remaining between them. The germline gives CDR1 SQVTM, CDR2 ANQGSEA. DNA for the CDR3: TGCAGCGTAGGCTACAATGAGCAGTTCTTC. This codes for CSVGYNEQFF.

The chain is built from TRBV5-1 and TRBJ1-2; D might be TRBD1 (5 bases). Germline assignment: CDR1 SGHRS and CDR2 YFSETQ. The CDR3 sequence is 13 residues long. V shed 6 bases and J shed 7 bases, with 16 bases lying between them. The CDR3 is CASTSGGEAGYTF. The CDR3, as DNA: TGCGCCAGCACTTCTGGAGGGGAAGCTGGCTACACCTTC.

V gene TRBV29-1 combines with J gene TRBJ2-1, with TRBD2 matching 11 bases. In germline, CDR1 is SQVTM, CDR2 ANQGSEA. J gave up 8 bases and V 6 bases, and 6 bases lay outside the gene matches. The CDR3 runs to 13 residues. As DNA, the CDR3 is TGCAGCGTACTGACTAGCGGGAAAGATGAGCAGTTCTTC. As protein: CSVLTSGKDEQFF.

This chain joins TRBV5-1 and TRBJ2-2; 7 nucleotides match TRBD2. The CDR3 is 14 residues long. Per germline, CDR1 SGHRS and CDR2 YFSETQ. V gave up 4 bases and J gave up 4 bases; unmatched junction bases: 4. The CDR3 DNA reads TGCGCCAGCAGCGTGGGAGGGGCCACCGGGGAGCTGTTTTTT. It translates to CASSVGGATGELFF.

The chain combines TRBV27 with TRBJ2-1; weak D call: TRBD2 (7 bases). Germline V gives CDR1 MNHEY, CDR2 SMNVEV (reference sequence). The CDR3 covers 14 residues. The germline V and J ends were trimmed by 7 bases and 7 bases, with 17 bases remaining between them. The CDR3: CASMRGGGLNEQFF. CDR3 in DNA: TGTGCCAGCATGAGGGGGGGCGGACTTAATGAGCAGTTCTTC.

The V call is TRBV5-4, the J call TRBJ2-6; D is perhaps TRBD2 (5 bases). This CDR3 contains 14 residues. Deletions cut 9 bases from V and 8 bases from J, with 18 bases between. Germline V lookup: CDR1 SGHNT, CDR2 YYREEE (reference sequence). In DNA form, the CDR3 reads TGTGCCACCAACAACCTCCGGGGTACCAACGTCCTGACTTTC. It codes for CATNNLRGTNVLTF.

Regarding this clone: A read error may produce the germline difference seen at one junction end. The chain has TRBV11-2 and TRBJ1-2; no reliable D call. Germline CDR1 is SGHAT and CDR2 is FQNNGV. CDR3 length equals 12 residues. For the CDR3, the DNA is TGTGCCAGCAGCCAGTCCCTCTATGACTACACCTTC. This encodes CASSQSLYDYTF.

The gene calls are TRBV6-1 and TRBJ1-1, with D uncertain. Germline lookup yields CDR1 MNHNS and CDR2 SASEGT. This CDR3 is built from 14 residues. The V end lost 3 bases, the J end lost 1 base, and 9 bases lay between the germline ends. The CDR3 sequence: CASSDYGRNTEAFF. The CDR3 nucleotides are TGTGCCAGCAGTGATTATGGCCGGAACACTGAAGCTTTCTTT.

This clone showed up many times. The chain is built from TRBV6-1 and TRBJ1-3, with no clear D. V was cut by 10 bases and J by 0 bases, with 10 bases left in between. CDR3 size: 13 residues. Germline-derived CDR1 and CDR2 are MNHNS and SASEGT. DNA for the CDR3: TGTGCCACCTCAGTAAACTCTGGAAACACCATATATTTT. It is translated as CATSVNSGNTIYF.

This chain connects TRBV15 to TRBJ2-1; TRBD2 aligns across 14 bases. CDR3 length equals 19 residues. The trim removed 1 base at V and 8 bases at J, leaving 13 bases unmatched. CDR1 and CDR2 (germline): LNHNV, YYDKDF (reference sequence). CDR3 loop: CATSRVLPGLAGVYDEQFF. DNA of the CDR3: TGTGCCACCAGCAGAGTTCTCCCGGGACTAGCGGGAGTTTATGATGAGCAGTTCTTC.

The V gene is TRBV11-1, the J gene TRBJ2-3; D not resolved. Germline loops: CDR1 SGHAT, CDR2 FQDESV (reference sequence). This CDR3 comprises 15 residues. V was pared by 5 bases and J by 6 bases, with 18 bases between. The CDR3 region has the DNA TGTGCCAGCAGCAATGGTAAACTTCTGGCCGATACGCAGTATTTT. Protein product: CASSNGKLLADTQYF.

Remarks on this clone: The germline gene is not matched at one end of the junction; a read error may be the cause. V and J are TRBV7-7 and TRBJ2-7; D gene ambiguous. The germline CDR1 and CDR2 sequences are SSHAT and FNYEAQ (reference sequence). This CDR3 is 13 amino acids long. CDR3 loop: CASSLIDASEQYF. The CDR3 nucleotides are TGTGCTAGCAGCTTAATTGATGCAAGCGAGCAGTACTTC.